This TCR beta chain was identified during a study of early T cells in non-severe SARS-CoV-2 infection (dated by TCRdb to the early 2020s). Describing the broader study: Because TCR sequencing relied on bulk RNA taken from unsorted whole blood, pairing of alpha and beta chains was not possible.

A case-control design nested within a healthcare worker cohort in London, UK, was used, with weekly nasopharyngeal swab PCR tests and blood sampling performed. Healthcare workers were recruited between 23 and 31 March 2020, during the week of the UK lockdown, and were followed weekly for up to roughly 15 weeks. Broader findings and caveats from the paper: Matching against VDJdb was skewed toward anti-spike CD8 responses, likely underestimated virus-specific expansions, and missed private and CD4 specificities.

About this clonotype itself: Its antigen is currently not known. Per-base qualities were not stored, and no clone one base away is much larger.

Library generation was performed with 5' RACE. The listed sequencing device is NextSeq 500. In the TCR library protocol, unique molecular identifiers were attached to individual cDNA molecules to correct for PCR bias and sequencing error. Both TCR alpha and beta chains were sequenced, and tight co-correlation was observed between alpha and beta sequence abundances in each sample. Per the original workflow: V gene, J gene and CDR3 annotation of TCR sequences was performed with Decombinator V4. TCRs were defined as expanded if a significant change between any two time points was detected under a Poisson model with p below 0.0001. TCR abundances were normalised to the total number of TCRs sequenced per sample and were expressed as counts per million. VDJdb, accessed 1 November 2021, was searched for CMV, EBV and SARS-CoV-2 annotated TCRs, excluding TCRs annotated for multiple antigens. TCRdb passed the public sequencing reads through fastp at Q25 and MiXCR, retaining productive beta sequences. Identical CDR3 protein sequences are pooled into one entry, listed with their most common genes and DNA. The authors' filters were not applied to this entry. In all, the sample holds approximately 66,000 distinct CDR3 sequences, and 12% of those were seen once. Of the sample, more than 0.9% falls within the top ten clones.

The sample here was whole blood, taken at baseline. The TCR was taken from an adult who was a healthcare worker with PCR-confirmed SARS-CoV-2 infection or an uninfected control (not recorded which). The donor label of this sample is uncertain.

The CDR3 in this case is CASSLLGQGNSPLHF. The DNA sequence is as follows: TGTGCCAGCAGCTTACTGGGACAGGGGAATTCACCCCTCCACTTT. The chain employs TRBV7-3 and TRBJ1-6, with 10 bases aligning to TRBD1. Its CDR3 holds 15 amino acids, cysteine through phenylalanine. The CDR3 DNA has 45 bases and is translated from base 1. The germline V gene gives CDR1 as SGHTA and CDR2 as FQGTGA. After removal of 2 bases from V and 7 bases from J, the junction retains 2 bases not matched to a gene.